These 5 T cell receptor beta chains share one sample of origin, sequenced in a study of blood T cell repertoires in COVID-19. Generated by immunoSEQ multiplex PCR, the TCRdb table keeps only in-frame clones and is missing some. The table shows 410,000 or so clones, with about nine tenths occurring only once. Material for sequencing was peripheral blood. These receptors were obtained from a woman in her 40s with COVID-19, enrolled during active disease.

J is TRBJ1-5 and V is TRBV27; perhaps TRBD1 as D (5 bases). Germline CDR1 is MNHEY and CDR2 is SMNVEV (reference sequence). Trimming removed 3 bases from V and 6 bases from J, with 15 bases in between. This CDR3 is 15 amino acids long. The CDR3 sequence: CASSLNRNLGQPQHF. Written as DNA, the CDR3 is TGTGCCAGCAGTTTGAACAGGAACCTGGGTCAGCCCCAGCATTTT.

The chain uses TRBV6-2 or TRBV6-3 and TRBJ1-1; D might be TRBD1 (5 bases). V was cut by 6 bases and J by 0 bases, with 20 bases left in between. This CDR3 contains 17 residues. Germline CDR1 MNHEY, CDR2 SVGEGT. The CDR3 DNA is TGTGCCAGCAGCGAGTCCGGAGGGAGGGGTATGAACACTGAAGCTTTCTTT. It is translated as CASSESGGRGMNTEAFF.

A remark on this clone: At the DNA level, this CDR3 is encoded by other sequences in the same sample as well. The chain combines TRBV6-5 with TRBJ1-2; D not certain. The length of the CDR3 is 14 residues. Germline CDR1 reads MNHEY; CDR2 reads SVGAGI. Trimming removed 0 bases from V and 1 base from J, with 6 bases in between. In DNA, the CDR3 is TGTGCCAGCAGTTACTCGGGAGATAACTATGGCTACACCTTC. This codes for CASSYSGDNYGYTF.

V gene TRBV29-1 combines with J gene TRBJ1-2; TRBD1 matches at 8 bases. The ends lost 0 bases at V and 6 bases at J; junction bases unmatched: 9. The CDR3 extends over 15 amino acids. Per the germline V gene, CDR1 is SQVTM and CDR2 is ANQGSEA. Here the CDR3 reads CSVEDPQGAGNGYTF. The CDR3 coding sequence is TGCAGCGTTGAAGATCCCCAGGGGGCGGGAAATGGCTACACCTTC.

V gene TRBV6-2 or TRBV6-3 combines with J gene TRBJ1-1, with 7 bases that match TRBD1. This CDR3 region has 14 residues. Trimming took 2 bases from V and 5 from J; bases not matched to a gene: 5. Germline CDR1 is MNHEY and CDR2 is SVGEGT. CDR3 nucleotides: TGTGCCAGCAGTTACAACAGGGGTGGGACTGAAGCTTTCTTT. Protein: CASSYNRGGTEAFF.